This note documents a single T cell receptor beta chain sequence. Its antigen remains unknown. Regarding time point: week 3, after first cycle of checkpoint inhibitor. TIE cells were CD3+ CD4- CD8+ CD45RA- CD45RO-high CD27- CCR7- memory T cells. Prior systemic cancer therapy, immunosuppressant use and other active malignancies excluded patients. Here immunoSEQ multiplex PCR was the method, and the copy in TCRdb shows in-frame clones only, minus some. The sample lists over 800 clones; nearly 75% were seen once. This sample stems from a study of blood T cell dynamics during melanoma immunotherapy. Study conclusions and caveats: Clones driving repertoire changes may be melanoma-specific or general immune activation. The most clonal sorted CD8+ subset, immune-effector cells, was closest to cell-free DNA CDR3 sequences.

Germline V lookup: CDR1 MNHNY, CDR2 SVGAGI (reference sequence). Trimming removed 2 bases from V and 6 bases from J; junction bases left unmatched: 6. The CDR3 totals 14 residues. This clonotype was sampled from a human donor with melanoma. The chain employs TRBV6-6 and TRBJ1-2, with TRBD1 identical over 7 bases. Sequencing used CD8+ T cells from blood, obtained from a patient treated with checkpoint blockade. Here the CDR3 DNA reads TGTGCCAGCAGTTACCGACGGGACAGCCATGGCTACACCTTC. Encoded protein: CASSYRRDSHGYTF.